This T cell receptor (beta chain) appears in the sequencing data of a study of blood T cell repertoires in COVID-19. Libraries were prepared by immunoSEQ multiplex PCR; TCRdb keeps only in-frame clonotypes and omits some of them. The sample has approximately 130,000 clones, 88% seen once. CDR1 and CDR2 from the germline V gene are LGHDT and YNNKEL (reference sequence). The V gene lost 1 base and the J gene lost 4 bases, with 10 bases spanning the gap. This CDR3 region has 14 residues. The sequence was obtained from a man aged 50 or older with acute or convalescent COVID-19. The chain couples TRBV3-1 (or the pseudogene TRBV3-2) to TRBJ1-2, with a weak D call TRBD1 (6 bases). Material for sequencing was peripheral blood. The DNA of the CDR3 is TGTGCCAGCAGCCAAGGGCGGGGGCTCTATGGCTACACCTTC. Its translation is CASSQGRGLYGYTF.